Given below is one TCR beta chain in context. As yet, its antigen is unknown. This sample is part of a study of beta chain features in type 1 diabetes. On the study more broadly: Sorted cells from all samples, numbering over 85,000,000, were examined.

General study findings and limits: A closer apparent resemblance between naive, central memory and Treg TCRB repertoires was seen in patients than in healthy donors. With patients and controls alike, PCR might favor shorter templates to an equal degree. Researchers could not determine here whether HLA type influences TCRB rearrangement.

Isolated RNA was reverse transcribed in full, so expressed TCRB transcripts were sequenced. Sequencing used immunoSEQ multiplex PCR; TCRdb keeps in-frame clones, though not all of them. Of some 900,000 clones listed, around a sixth are singletons. Germline CDR1 reads MNHEY; CDR2 reads SVGAGI. Trimming stripped 6 bases from V and 4 bases from J, with 19 bases between. There are 15 residues in the CDR3. The chain employs TRBV6-5 and TRBJ2-7; D perhaps matches TRBD2 (6 bases). The specimen sequenced was naive CD4+ T cells from blood. This receptor was taken from a woman between 18 and 29 years old in good health. The CDR3 DNA reads as TGTGCCAGCAGCTCACCTCGGGGGATCATTTACGAGCAGTACTTC. Its translation is CASSSPRGIIYEQYF.